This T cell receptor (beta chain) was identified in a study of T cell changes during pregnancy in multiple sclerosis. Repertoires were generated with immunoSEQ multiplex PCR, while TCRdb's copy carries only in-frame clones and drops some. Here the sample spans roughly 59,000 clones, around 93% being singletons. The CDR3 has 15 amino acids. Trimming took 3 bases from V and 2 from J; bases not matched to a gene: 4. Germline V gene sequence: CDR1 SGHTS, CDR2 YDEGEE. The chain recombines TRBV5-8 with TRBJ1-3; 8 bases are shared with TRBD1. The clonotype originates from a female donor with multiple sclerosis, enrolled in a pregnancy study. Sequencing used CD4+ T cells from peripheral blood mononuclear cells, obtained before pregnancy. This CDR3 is CASSSGQGPGNTIYF. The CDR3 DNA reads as TGTGCCAGCAGCTCCGGACAGGGCCCTGGAAACACCATATATTTT.